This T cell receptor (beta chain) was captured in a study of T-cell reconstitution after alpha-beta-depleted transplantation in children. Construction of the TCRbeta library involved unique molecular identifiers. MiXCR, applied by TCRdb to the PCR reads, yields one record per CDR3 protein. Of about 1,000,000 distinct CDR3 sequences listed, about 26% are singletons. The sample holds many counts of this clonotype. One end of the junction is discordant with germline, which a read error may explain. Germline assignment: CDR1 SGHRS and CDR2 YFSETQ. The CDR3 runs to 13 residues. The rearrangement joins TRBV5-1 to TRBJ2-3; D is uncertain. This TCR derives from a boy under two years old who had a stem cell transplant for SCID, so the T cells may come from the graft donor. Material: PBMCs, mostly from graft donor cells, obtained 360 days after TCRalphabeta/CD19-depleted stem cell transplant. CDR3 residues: CASSLGTTDTQYF. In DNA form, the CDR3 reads TGTGCCAGCAGCCTTGGAACCACAGATACGCAGTATTTT.